These 27 T cell receptor beta chains were sequenced from one sample in a study of blood T cell repertoires in COVID-19. TCRdb keeps only in-frame clones here, not all; method: immunoSEQ multiplex PCR. The table has 110,000 to 150,000 clones, roughly 90% seen once; the top ten hold over 9.5%. Sequenced material: peripheral blood. All receptors derive from a man aged 50 to 59 with active or convalescent COVID-19.

The V call is TRBV7-9, the J call TRBJ1-1; 7 positions agree with TRBD1. CDR3 length: 16 residues. Looked up from germline, CDR1 is SEHNR and CDR2 is FQNEAQ (reference sequence). J was trimmed by 1 base and V by 5 bases; bases with no gene match: 10. The CDR3 sequence is CASSPSDRAQNTEAFF. CDR3 coding DNA: TGTGCCAGCAGCCCGTCCGACAGGGCTCAGAACACTGAAGCTTTCTTT.

V usage is TRBV4-3 and J usage is TRBJ1-4, with 10 bases identical to TRBD1. Germline V gives CDR1 LGHNA, CDR2 YSLEER. There are 14 residues in the CDR3. Trimming cost V 0 bases and J 14 bases; bases outside gene matches: 6. This CDR3 reads CASSQDRDRGRLFF. CDR3 bases: TGCGCCAGCAGCCAAGATAGGGACAGGGGAAGGCTGTTTTTT.

The chain is built from TRBV7-3 and TRBJ2-2, with a weak D call TRBD2 (6 bases). V was shortened by 6 bases and J by 0 bases, with 11 bases between the two germline ends. The germline V gene encodes CDR1 SGHTA and CDR2 FQGTGA. This CDR3 contains 15 residues. CDR3 region: CASRPGLSNTGELFF. The CDR3 DNA is TGTGCCAGCAGACCGGGACTTTCGAACACCGGGGAGCTGTTTTTT.

V usage is TRBV24-1 and J usage is TRBJ1-4, with D unresolved. Between the trimmed V and J ends, which lost 7 bases and 5 bases, there was a span of 13 bases. The CDR3 runs to 14 residues. Germline V gene lookup returns CDR1 KGHDR and CDR2 SFDVKD. The CDR3 nucleotides are TGTGCCACCAGGCTTTGGCGGGAGAATGAAAAACTGTTTTTT. This encodes CATRLWRENEKLFF.

The chain combines TRBV7-8 with TRBJ1-1; 9 bases fit TRBD1. This CDR3 has 17 residues. Germline CDR1 SGHVS, CDR2 FQNEAQ. Trimming at V came to 4 bases and at J to 2 bases, leaving 11 bases not matched to a gene. As DNA, the CDR3 is TGTGCCAGCAGCTACACGTACAAGACAGGGGGTAACACTGAAGCTTTCTTT. Protein sequence: CASSYTYKTGGNTEAFF.

The gene calls are TRBV7-2 and TRBJ2-1; 13 bases are shared with TRBD2. The CDR3 runs to 16 residues. After removal of 4 bases from V and 5 bases from J, the junction contained 5 bases not matched to a gene. Germline CDR1 reads SGHTA; CDR2 reads FQGNSA. CDR3 in DNA: TGTGCCAGCAGCTCCCCGGGACTAGCGGGAAACAATGAGCAGTTCTTC. Translation: CASSSPGLAGNNEQFF.

The V and J genes are TRBV27 and TRBJ2-5; 14 bases fit TRBD2. This CDR3 is built from 15 residues. CDR1 MNHEY and CDR2 SMNVEV come from the germline V gene (reference sequence). Losses at the gene ends were 8 bases for V and 3 bases for J; bases not matched to a gene: 5. The CDR3 DNA follows: TGTGCCAGCGGGACTAGCGGGAGCCACAAAGAGACCCAGTACTTC. This sequence encodes CASGTSGSHKETQYF.

J is TRBJ1-2 and V is TRBV2; no reliable D call. This CDR3 is built from 14 residues. Trimming pared 0 bases from V and 7 bases from J, leaving 12 bases between. Germline CDR1 is SNHLY and CDR2 is FYNNEI. This CDR3 reads CASSEAMVPGGYTF. DNA of the CDR3: TGTGCCAGCAGTGAAGCAATGGTCCCGGGTGGCTACACCTTC.

The V and J genes are TRBV27 and TRBJ2-5; a weak D match, TRBD1 (6 bases). This CDR3 is 16 amino acids long. Germline CDR1 and CDR2: MNHEY and SMNVEV (reference sequence). The V end was cut by 1 base, the J end by 4 bases, with 16 bases between. CDR3 bases: TGTGCCAGCAGTTTATTGCGAGGGGGTGGCCGAGAGACCCAGTACTTC. Protein: CASSLLRGGGRETQYF.

In this sample, this clone turned up a few times. DNA of the CDR3: TGTGCCAGTAGTATAGCGCCAGACACAGATACGCAGTATTTT. Translated: CASSIAPDTDTQYF. The chain couples TRBV19 to TRBJ2-3; no definite D call. The CDR3 loop spans 14 amino acids. Trimming took 1 base from V and 2 from J, leaving 7 bases between them. Germline V gives CDR1 LNHDA, CDR2 SQIVND (reference sequence).

The rearrangement uses TRBV19 and TRBJ1-6, with D tentatively TRBD1 (6 bases). Germline-derived CDR1 and CDR2 are LNHDA and SQIVND (reference sequence). The CDR3 has 16 residues. Trimming took off 6 bases at V and 3 bases at J, with 15 bases between the two ends. The CDR3 region has the DNA TGTGCCAGTAGCGCCGGGACAACCTACTATAATTCACCCCTCCACTTT. Its translation: CASSAGTTYYNSPLHF.

V usage is TRBV5-6 and J usage is TRBJ1-1; D is unclear. This CDR3 spans 16 amino acids. V was cut by 2 bases and J by 1 base, with 15 bases left in between. Germline CDR1 and CDR2: SGHDT and YYEEEE. The CDR3 DNA reads as TGTGCCAGCAGCTTTCGTGTCTCTCTAAAGAACACTGAAGCTTTCTTT. This sequence encodes CASSFRVSLKNTEAFF.

The chain links TRBV5-6 to TRBJ2-5, with a weak D call TRBD2 (6 bases). The CDR3 runs to 15 residues. With 3 bases removed from V and 4 bases from J, the gap between germline ends came to 16 bases. Per germline, CDR1 SGHDT and CDR2 YYEEEE. CDR3 region: CASSWGDSRGETQYF. The CDR3 DNA sequence: TGTGCCAGCAGCTGGGGGGACTCACGGGGAGAGACCCAGTACTTC.

This chain's CDR3 is CASSQRWTGMTSPTDTQYF. The CDR3, as DNA: TGTGCCAGCAGCCAAAGGTGGACGGGAATGACTTCCCCCACAGATACGCAGTATTTT. The rearrangement uses TRBV3-1 (or the pseudogene TRBV3-2) and TRBJ2-3; TRBD2 is a possible D gene (5 bases). CDR3 length: 19 amino acids. Germline CDR1 reads LGHDT; CDR2 reads YNNKEL (reference sequence). With 2 bases removed from V and 2 bases from J, the gap between germline ends came to 23 bases.

The CDR3 sequence: CASSLPGQPTQYF. CDR3 in DNA: TGTGCCAGCAGCTTGCCGGGACAACCGACCCAGTACTTC. The V call is TRBV6-2 or TRBV6-3, the J call TRBJ2-5; D might be TRBD1 (6 bases). Germline CDR1 and CDR2: MNHEY and SVGEGT. This CDR3 has 13 amino acids. The germline V and J ends were trimmed by 6 bases and 7 bases, with 15 bases remaining between them.

The chain links TRBV27 to TRBJ1-1; D is possibly TRBD1 (5 bases). The CDR3 is 12 amino acids. CDR1 is MNHEY and CDR2 is SMNVEV in the germline V gene (reference sequence). V lost 2 bases and J 6 bases, leaving 7 bases between the germline ends. The CDR3 DNA follows: TGTGCCAGCAGTTTAAGGGGTTCTGAAGCTTTCTTT. Its protein is CASSLRGSEAFF.

The chain is built from TRBV4-2 and TRBJ2-1; TRBD2 aligns across 13 bases. V lost 4 bases to trimming and J lost 5 bases; unmatched junction nucleotides: 11. Per germline, CDR1 LGHNA and CDR2 YNFKEQ. The CDR3 runs 18 residues. This CDR3 reads CASSLRTSGSQGNNEQFF. The CDR3, as DNA: TGTGCCAGCAGCCTTCGGACTAGCGGGAGCCAGGGGAACAATGAGCAGTTCTTC.

The J gene is TRBJ2-1, the V gene TRBV6-6; 11 positions match TRBD2. CDR1 MNHNY and CDR2 SVGAGI come from the germline V gene (reference sequence). The trim removed 5 bases at V and 8 bases at J, leaving 8 bases unmatched. The CDR3 has 15 residues. The CDR3 here is CASSGTSGSRDEQFF. The DNA of the CDR3 is TGTGCCAGCAGTGGAACTAGCGGGAGTAGGGATGAGCAGTTCTTC.

V usage is TRBV29-1 and J usage is TRBJ1-5; D call uncertain. Germline V lookup: CDR1 SQVTM, CDR2 ANQGSEA. The CDR3 runs 12 residues. Trimming took 6 bases from V and 2 from J, leaving 8 bases between them. The CDR3 DNA reads as TGCAGCGTAAGACACGGCAATCAGCCCCAGCATTTT. It encodes CSVRHGNQPQHF.

DNA for the CDR3: TGTGCCAGCAGCGTAGGGACAGAAGGATACGGCTACACCTTC. This codes for CASSVGTEGYGYTF. The chain has TRBV9 and TRBJ1-2; possible D gene TRBD1, 6 bases. The CDR3 loop spans 14 amino acids. Trimming took 0 bases from V and 8 from J, leaving 14 bases between them. The germline gives CDR1 SGDLS, CDR2 YYNGEE.

J is TRBJ1-1 and V is TRBV4-3; D remains ambiguous. CDR1 and CDR2 (germline): LGHNA, YSLEER. Trimming removed 4 bases from V and 4 bases from J, with 10 bases in between. The CDR3 sequence is 13 residues long. The CDR3 spells CASSPDSGTEAFF. The CDR3 DNA reads as TGCGCCAGCAGCCCGGACTCGGGCACTGAAGCTTTCTTT.

This rearrangement joins TRBV5-1 to TRBJ2-3, with TRBD2 as a possible D gene (5 bases). Trimming stripped 6 bases from V and 2 bases from J, with 13 bases between. Germline V gene sequence: CDR1 SGHRS, CDR2 YFSETQ. CDR3 length: 14 amino acids. The CDR3 DNA is TGCGCCAGCAACAGCGGCATCCCCACAGATACGCAGTATTTT. Amino acid sequence: CASNSGIPTDTQYF.

The chain uses TRBV11-2 and TRBJ2-5; 14 positions match TRBD2. This CDR3 region has 17 residues. J lost 3 bases, V lost 1 base, and 4 bases had no gene match. The germline V gene has CDR1 SGHAT and CDR2 FQNNGV. CDR3 nucleotides: TGTGCCAGCAGCTTAGCGGGACTAGCGGGAGTGGAAGAGACCCAGTACTTC. Its protein product is CASSLAGLAGVEETQYF.

CDR3: CASSLTGAGSSYQPQHF. The CDR3 DNA is TGTGCCAGCAGTTTAACAGGGGCAGGGAGCTCCTATCAGCCCCAGCATTTT. The rearrangement joins TRBV28 to TRBJ1-5, with 7 bases fitting TRBD1. J was trimmed by 5 bases and V by 2 bases; bases with no gene match: 12. Per germline, CDR1 MDHEN and CDR2 SYDVKM. The CDR3 runs 17 residues.

This clone appeared a single time. The J gene is TRBJ1-6, the V gene TRBV28, with TRBD1 as a possible D gene (6 bases). The CDR3 loop spans 14 amino acids. CDR1 is MDHEN and CDR2 is SYDVKM in the germline V gene. V was pared by 8 bases and J by 6 bases, with 14 bases between. Written as DNA, the CDR3 is TGTGCCAGCCTCAGGGGCAACACTAATTCACCCCTCCACTTT. Translated, it gives CASLRGNTNSPLHF.

CDR3 nucleotide sequence: TGTGCCAGCAGTTTATACGGGGGGCAAGGTGGCTACACCTTC. Amino acid sequence: CASSLYGGQGGYTF. The V gene is TRBV28, the J gene TRBJ1-2, with D possibly being TRBD1 (6 bases). The germline V gene encodes CDR1 MDHEN and CDR2 SYDVKM. V lost 1 base, J lost 7 bases, and 13 bases lay in between. CDR3 length: 14 residues.

This chain links TRBV6-2 or TRBV6-3 with TRBJ1-1; 9 bases are shared with TRBD1. CDR1 is MNHEY and CDR2 is SVGEGT in the germline V gene. The CDR3 runs to 15 residues. J lost 1 base, V lost 2 bases, and 2 bases had no gene match. The CDR3 sequence is CASSYPTGGNTEAFF. CDR3 nucleotide sequence: TGTGCCAGCAGTTACCCGACAGGGGGGAACACTGAAGCTTTCTTT.